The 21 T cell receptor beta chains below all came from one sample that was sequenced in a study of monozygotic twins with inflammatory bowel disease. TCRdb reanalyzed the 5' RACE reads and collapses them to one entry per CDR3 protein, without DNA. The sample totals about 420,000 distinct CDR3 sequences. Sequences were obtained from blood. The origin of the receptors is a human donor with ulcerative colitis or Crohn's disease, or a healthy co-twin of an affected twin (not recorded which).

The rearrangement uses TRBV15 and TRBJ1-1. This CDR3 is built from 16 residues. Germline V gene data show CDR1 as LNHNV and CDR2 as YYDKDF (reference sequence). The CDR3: CATSRGGENMNTEAFF.

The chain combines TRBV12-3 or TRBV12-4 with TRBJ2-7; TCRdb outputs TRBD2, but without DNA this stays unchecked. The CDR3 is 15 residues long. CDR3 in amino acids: CASSFLARSSYEQYF.

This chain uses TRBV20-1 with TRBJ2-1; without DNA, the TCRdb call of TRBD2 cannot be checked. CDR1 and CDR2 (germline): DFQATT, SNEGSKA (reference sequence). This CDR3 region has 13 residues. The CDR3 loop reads CSASRLAVNEQFF.

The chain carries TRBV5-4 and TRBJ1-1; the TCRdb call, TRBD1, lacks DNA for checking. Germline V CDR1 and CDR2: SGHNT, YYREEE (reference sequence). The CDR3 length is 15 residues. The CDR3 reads CASSPGDRGNTEAFF.

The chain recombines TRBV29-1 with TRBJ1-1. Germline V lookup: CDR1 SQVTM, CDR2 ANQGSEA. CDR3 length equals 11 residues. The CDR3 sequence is CSASTFAEAFF.

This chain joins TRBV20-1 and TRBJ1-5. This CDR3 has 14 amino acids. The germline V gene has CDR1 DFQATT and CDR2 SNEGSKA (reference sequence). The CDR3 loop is CSATRYYSNQPQHF.

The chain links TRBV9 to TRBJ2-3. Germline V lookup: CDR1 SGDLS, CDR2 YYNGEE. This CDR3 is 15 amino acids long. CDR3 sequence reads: CASSVTSSSTDTQYF.

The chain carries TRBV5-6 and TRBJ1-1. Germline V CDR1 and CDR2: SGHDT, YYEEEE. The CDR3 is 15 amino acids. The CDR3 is CASSFTGPGGTEAFF.

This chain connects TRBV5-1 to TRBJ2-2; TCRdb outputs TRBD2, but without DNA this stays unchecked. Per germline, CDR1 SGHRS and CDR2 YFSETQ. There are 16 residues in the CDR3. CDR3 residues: CASSSLGAGWTGELFF.

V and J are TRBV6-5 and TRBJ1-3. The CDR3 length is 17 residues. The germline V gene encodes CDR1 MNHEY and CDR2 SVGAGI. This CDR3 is CASSYGSRLTSGNTIYF.

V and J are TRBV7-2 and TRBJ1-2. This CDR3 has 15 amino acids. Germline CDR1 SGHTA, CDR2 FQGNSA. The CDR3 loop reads CASSLALGPDYGYTF.

The CDR3 region is CATSESGLARNEQFF. V is TRBV24-1 and J is TRBJ2-1; TCRdb gives TRBD2 as the D gene, but with no DNA this cannot be confirmed. The germline gives CDR1 KGHDR, CDR2 SFDVKD. The length of the CDR3 is 15 residues.

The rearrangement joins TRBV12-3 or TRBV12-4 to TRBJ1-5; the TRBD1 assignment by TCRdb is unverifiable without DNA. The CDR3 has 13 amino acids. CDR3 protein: CASSLTDNQPQHF.

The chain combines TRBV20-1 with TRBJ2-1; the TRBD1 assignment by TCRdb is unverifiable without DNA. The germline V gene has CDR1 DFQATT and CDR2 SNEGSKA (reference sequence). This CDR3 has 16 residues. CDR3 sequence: CSARDTLAGGPNEQFF.

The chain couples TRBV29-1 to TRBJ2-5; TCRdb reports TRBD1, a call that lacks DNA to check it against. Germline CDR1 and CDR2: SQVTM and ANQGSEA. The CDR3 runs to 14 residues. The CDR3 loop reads CSVEGRGAQETQYF.

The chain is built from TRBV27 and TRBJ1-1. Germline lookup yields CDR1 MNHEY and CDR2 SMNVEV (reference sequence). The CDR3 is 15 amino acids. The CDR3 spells CASSLRGGFNTEAFF.

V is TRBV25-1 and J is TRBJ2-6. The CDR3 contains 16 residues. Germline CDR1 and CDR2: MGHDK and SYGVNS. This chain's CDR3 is CASSDRQGVGANVLTF.

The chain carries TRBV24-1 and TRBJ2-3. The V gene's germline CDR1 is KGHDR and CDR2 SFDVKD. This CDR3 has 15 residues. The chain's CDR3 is CATSDLRVSTDTQYF.

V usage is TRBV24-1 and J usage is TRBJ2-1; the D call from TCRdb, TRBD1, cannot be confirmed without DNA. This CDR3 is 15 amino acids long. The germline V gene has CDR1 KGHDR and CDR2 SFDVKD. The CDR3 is CATSDGQGDYNEQFF.

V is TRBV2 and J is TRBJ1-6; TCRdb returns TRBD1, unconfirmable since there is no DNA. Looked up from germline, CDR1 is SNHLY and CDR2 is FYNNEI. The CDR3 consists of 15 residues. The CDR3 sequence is CASSEASGDKSPLHF.

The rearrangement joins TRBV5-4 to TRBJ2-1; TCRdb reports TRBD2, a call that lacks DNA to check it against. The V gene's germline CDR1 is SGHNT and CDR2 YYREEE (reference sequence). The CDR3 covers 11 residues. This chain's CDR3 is CASSFIGQQFF.